This T cell receptor (beta chain) is drawn from a study of OX40 agonist ivuxolimab in advanced cancers. Study-wide background: Intravenous ivuxolimab was administered to patients every 2 weeks at 0.01 to 10 mg/kg.

The trim removed 1 base at V and 3 bases at J, leaving 8 bases unmatched. CDR3 size: 17 residues. CDR1 is SGHRS, CDR2 YFSETQ, per germline. TCRdb's table, derived via immunoSEQ multiplex PCR, lists solely in-frame clones and lacks some. This table has 80,000 or so clones, more than 80% appearing once. Study conclusions and caveats: Clonal expansion was among the lowest in partial responders at 0.1-3.0 mg/kg, especially CD8+. The study found that CD8+ T cells averaged more expanded clones than CD4+.

With regard to this clone: Its antigen is unidentified.

The source of this sequence is an adult with an advanced solid tumor such as melanoma, head and neck, liver or kidney cancer. The J gene is TRBJ2-2, the V gene TRBV5-1; 8 bases are shared with TRBD1. Specimen: CD4+ or CD8+ T cells sorted from blood, collected in a trial of the OX40 agonist ivuxolimab. CDR3: CASSLIRTGGYTGELFF. The CDR3 DNA reads as TGCGCCAGCAGCTTGATAAGAACAGGGGGTTACACCGGGGAGCTGTTTTTT. Full variable domain (outside the CDR3, taken from reference TRBV5-1 and TRBJ2-2): KAGVTQTPRYLIKTRGQQVTLSCSPISGHRSVSWYQQTPGQGLQFLFEYFSETQRNKGNFPGRFSGRQFSNSRSEMNVSTLELGDSALYLCASSLIRTGGYTGELFFGEGSRLTVL.